This TCR beta chain is from a study of T cell responses to AZD1222 COVID-19 vaccine. Study results and caveats: Spike was spanned by vaccine-associated CD4 TCRs, which were dominant at 160-218 and 743-854. Among AZD1222 vaccinees, only five or six were seropositive at baseline. Repertoire samples came only from after the peak T cell response. The study found Spike-specific TCR breadth and depth rose after two AZD1222 doses.

The CDR3 has 14 amino acids. The junction had 10 bases not matched to a gene; V was cut back by 6 bases and J by 6 bases. Germline CDR1 and CDR2: MNHEY and SVGAGI. TCRdb keeps only in-frame clones here, not all; method: immunoSEQ multiplex PCR. Altogether roughly 80,000 clones are present, 85% to 95% being singletons, with the ten largest covering 4.5%. As regards this clone: The antigen remains unidentified.

J is TRBJ1-1 and V is TRBV6-5, with TRBD1 identical over 7 bases. This TCR was recovered from an adult in good health. The specimen was peripheral blood, collected on day 0 of MenACWY control vaccination. The CDR3 is CASRPPYRGSEAFF. DNA of the CDR3: TGTGCCAGCAGACCCCCCTACAGGGGATCTGAAGCTTTCTTT.